The T cell receptor (beta chain) described here comes from a study of T-cell memory formation after mild COVID-19 (dated by TCRdb to the early 2020s). For context, the study as a whole: TCR sequence clusters from the two donors were largely donor specific. The cohort was made up of two young adult volunteers, one female and one male, who were previously healthy. T-cell clones expanding and contracting after mild COVID-19 in a couple of donors were tracked by longitudinal TCRalpha and TCRbeta repertoire sequencing. Study-wide findings and limitations: Whether the second-wave clones peaking on day 37 were SARS-CoV-2 specific was not confirmed. The study covered only a couple of mild cases, and larger cohorts including severe cases with pre-infection samples were considered necessary. Contracting CD4+ clones appeared mostly in the CM and EM memory subsets, whereas CD8+ clones were enriched in EMRA. From day 15 to 85, contracting clones showed balanced CD4/CD8 phenotypes, whereas a second wave of clones that expanded from day 15 to 37 leaned towards CD4+. The detection of some responding clones in pre-infection memory suggests that pre-existing cross-reactive memory T cells joined the SARS-CoV-2 response.

As for this clonotype: It lacks a known antigen. Per-nucleotide qualities are absent, and no much larger clonotype sits a single base away.

PBMCs were isolated by Ficoll-Paque density gradient centrifugation. Data came from an Illumina NovaSeq 6000. TCRalpha and TCRbeta cDNA libraries were constructed by 5'RACE with constant-segment primers, with sample barcodes and unique molecular identifiers being introduced. Trizol reagent was used to extract RNA from every sample. Libraries were amplified in two PCR steps, with a second sample barcode and Illumina TruSeq adapters added in the second step. Libraries were sequenced on an Illumina NovaSeq with 2 x 150 bp paired-end reads. As for how the authors treated the data: Demultiplexing of reads and collapsing into UMI-guided consensus sequences were performed with migec v1.2.7. With mixcr v2.1.11, UMI consensuses were aligned to TRA and TRB V and J templates and assembled into clonotypes. Expanded or contracted clonotypes were those called significant by both edgeR and NoisET, with noise models trained on biological replicates. For edgeR calls, the thresholds were a false discovery rate-adjusted p below 0.01 and a log2 fold-change of 1. As an exploratory analysis of dynamics, max-normalized trajectories of the 1000 most abundant clonotypes were examined with PCA combined with hierarchical clustering. The CD4 or CD8 phenotype of responding clones was assigned using the separately sequenced CD4+ and CD8+ repertoires. TCRdb's own reprocessing of the public reads used fastp at Q25 and MiXCR and kept productive beta chains. Rows with a matching CDR3 protein are joined into one entry that keeps the most common DNA and genes. The V and J calls were determined by TCRdb, not by the authors. A total of about 430,000 distinct CDR3 sequences appear in this sample, roughly 18% of them only once. Jointly, the top ten make up about 22% of the sample.

V and J are truncated by 0 bases and 3 bases respectively, leaving an intervening sequence of 8 bases. Including the terminal cysteine and phenylalanine, the CDR3 comprises 13 residues. CDR3 DNA is the only sequence kept; it has 39 bases, read in frame from the first base. Looking up the germline V gene (reference sequence) yields CDR1 GTSNPN and CDR2 SVGIG. Sequenced sample: PBMCs or a T cell subset sorted from them (not recorded which). The rearranged chain carries TRBV30 and TRBJ1-2; the D gene remains uncertain. The sequence was obtained from a man younger than 35 who had mild COVID-19 (a few samples of this study predate the infection). The sample titles of this study are shuffled in the database, so cell type and time point are left out; the donor was told from shared clones. CDR3 protein: CAWSVLFDYGYTF. The sequenced DNA is TGTGCCTGGAGTGTACTATTTGACTATGGCTACACCTTC.